This TCR beta chain comes out of a study of blood T cells in healthy people across ages. Turning to this clonotype: Antigen: not known.

A sample-barcoded 5' primer and a J-beta primer mix were used in a second PCR of roughly 6 to 11 cycles. Researchers report that a template-switch adaptor with 12 random nucleotides tagged each cDNA molecule. One entry per CDR3 protein results from TCRdb running MiXCR on the 5' RACE reads. Of 1.5 million to 2 million distinct CDR3 sequences listed, roughly 49% are singletons. Study conclusions and caveats: As naive T cell percentage varied, TCR beta diversity correlated strongly with it. There were more naive CD4+ cells and higher diversity in long-lived donors than in aged donors. Those diversity estimates obtained from one million T cells were thought to be underestimates.

CDR1 and CDR2 from the germline V gene are DFQATT and SNEGSKA (reference sequence). This CDR3 contains 16 residues. The clonotype originates from a middle-aged woman in good health. Sequenced: blood. The chain is built from TRBV20-1 and TRBJ1-6; TRBD1 agrees at 9 bases. The CDR3 DNA reads TGCACCCCACAGGGGGCCCCCATTAACTATAATTCACCCCTCCACTTT. Translated: CTPQGAPINYNSPLHF.